Listed below are T cell receptor beta chains from one sample, sequenced in a study of T cells after yellow fever vaccination. Via MiXCR, TCRdb re-called the 5' RACE reads, giving one row per CDR3 protein. Of about 630,000 distinct CDR3 sequences in the sample, 12% were seen once. The specimen was PBMCs, collected on the day of the yellow fever booster vaccination. The receptor source for this set is a man younger than 40 who received the YFV17D yellow fever vaccine. Each CDR3 is given with its conserved first and last residue. A D gene is named only where the DNA matches it firmly. Size is stated for part of the rows, as once, few or many counts, or as a class when the clone is expanded.

V: TRBV29-1
J: TRBJ2-5
size: many
D: TRBD2
CDR3: CSVASGGETQYF
DNA: TGCAGCGTCGCCTCGGGGGGAGAGACCCAGTACTTC

V: TRBV15
J: TRBJ2-7
size: .
D: .
CDR3: CATSGHIDPLRYEQYF
DNA: TGTGCCACCAGCGGACATATTGACCCACTGAGGTACGAGCAGTACTTC

V: TRBV14
J: TRBJ2-1
size: few
D: TRBD2
CDR3: CASSQDWAAGGYYNEQFF
DNA: TGTGCCAGCAGCCAAGATTGGGCAGCGGGAGGGTATTACAATGAGCAGTTCTTC

V: TRBV12-3/TRBV12-4
J: TRBJ2-3
size: .
D: TRBD2
CDR3: CASSRSGTRPGDTQYF
DNA: TGTGCCAGCAGCCGCTCAGGGACTAGGCCTGGAGATACGCAGTATTTT

V: TRBV20-1
J: TRBJ2-3
size: few
D: .
CDR3: CSAPPTRRVTDTQYF
DNA: TGCAGTGCTCCTCCTACTAGACGGGTTACAGATACGCAGTATTTT

V: TRBV12-3/TRBV12-4
J: TRBJ2-1
size: .
D: TRBD2
CDR3: CASNNAGRVSEQFF
DNA: TGTGCCAGCAATAACGCCGGGAGGGTGAGTGAGCAGTTCTTC

V: TRBV12-3/TRBV12-4
J: TRBJ2-1
size: few
D: .
CDR3: CASRPGSYNEQFF
DNA: TGTGCCAGCAGACCCGGGAGCTACAATGAGCAGTTCTTC

V: TRBV29-1
J: TRBJ2-1
size: .
D: .
CDR3: CSVEGGLEQFF
DNA: TGCAGCGTTGAAGGTGGGCTAGAGCAGTTCTTC

V: TRBV5-1
J: TRBJ1-4
size: many
D: .
CDR3: CASRMDATNEKLFF
DNA: TGCGCCAGCAGGATGGATGCAACTAATGAAAAACTGTTTTTT

V: TRBV9
J: TRBJ1-6
size: .
D: .
CDR3: CASSPSPDAWGSPLHF
DNA: TGTGCCAGCAGCCCCTCGCCGGACGCCTGGGGTTCACCCCTCCACTTT

V: TRBV11-1
J: TRBJ2-7
size: few
D: .
CDR3: CASSLSSQGISYEQYF
DNA: TGTGCCAGCAGCTTATCTTCCCAGGGCATTTCCTACGAGCAGTACTTC

V: TRBV27
J: TRBJ1-6
size: .
D: TRBD1
CDR3: CASRPDRVGNSPLHF
DNA: TGTGCCAGCAGACCCGACAGGGTGGGAAATTCACCCCTCCACTTT

V: TRBV15
J: TRBJ1-5
size: many
D: .
CDR3: CATSKGKADQPQHF
DNA: TGTGCCACCAGCAAGGGGAAGGCGGATCAGCCCCAGCATTTT

V: TRBV6-5
J: TRBJ2-7
size: .
D: .
CDR3: CASSYSSTTLSYEQYF
DNA: TGTGCCAGCAGTTACTCCTCAACTACATTGTCCTACGAGCAGTACTTC

V: TRBV20-1
J: TRBJ2-7
size: few
D: .
CDR3: CSARVTQVNEQYF
DNA: TGCAGTGCTAGAGTTACCCAGGTCAACGAGCAGTACTTC

V: TRBV7-9
J: TRBJ2-7
size: .
D: TRBD2
CDR3: CASSGLGTSGSPYEQYF
DNA: TGTGCCAGCAGCGGACTCGGGACTAGCGGGAGCCCCTACGAGCAGTACTTC

V: TRBV7-9
J: TRBJ2-7
size: .
D: .
CDR3: CASSFRTAAPDEQYF
DNA: TGTGCCAGCAGCTTCAGGACAGCGGCCCCCGACGAGCAGTACTTC

V: TRBV15
J: TRBJ2-5
size: few
D: .
CDR3: CATSRQPGPSQETQYF
DNA: TGTGCCACCAGCCGGCAGCCGGGACCCAGCCAAGAGACCCAGTACTTC

V: TRBV20-1
J: TRBJ2-7
size: .
D: .
CDR3: CSARGTGYEQYF
DNA: TGCAGTGCTAGAGGGACTGGCTACGAGCAGTACTTC

V: TRBV7-2
J: TRBJ1-1
size: many
D: .
CDR3: CASSPWTANTEAFF
DNA: TGTGCCAGCAGCCCTTGGACAGCGAACACTGAAGCTTTCTTT

V: TRBV5-1
J: TRBJ2-2
size: .
D: .
CDR3: CASSLEPAGELFF
DNA: TGCGCCAGCAGCTTGGAGCCTGCCGGGGAGCTGTTTTTT

V: TRBV9
J: TRBJ1-2
size: .
D: .
CDR3: CASSVESHWNYGYTF
DNA: TGTGCCAGCAGCGTAGAGTCCCATTGGAACTATGGCTACACCTTC

V: TRBV20-1
J: TRBJ2-1
size: many
D: .
CDR3: CSANQRPSAAAEQFF
DNA: TGCAGTGCTAACCAGAGGCCGAGTGCGGCAGCGGAGCAGTTCTTC